This T cell receptor (beta chain) was obtained from a study of cytomegalovirus exposure and HLA in healthy donors. This clone was detected only a few times. Its matching antigen is unknown. In germline, CDR1 is MDHEN, CDR2 SYDVKM. Deletions cut 3 bases from V and 6 bases from J, with 9 bases between. The CDR3 runs 12 residues. The PCR had 60 Vbeta and 13 Jbeta primers. Libraries were prepared by immunoSEQ multiplex PCR; TCRdb keeps only in-frame clonotypes and omits some of them. The sample shows roughly 200,000 clones, over 65% of them seen only once. Study conclusions and caveats: In a later analysis, at a false discovery rate of 0.05, under 20,000 TCR beta sequences matched HLA alleles.

The V gene is TRBV28, the J gene TRBJ2-7; D is unclear. Material for sequencing was PBMCs. The clonotype was recovered from a man between 18 and 35 years old in good health and CMV-seronegative. CDR3 in amino acids: CASSLFPREQYF. The CDR3 DNA follows: TGTGCCAGCAGTTTGTTCCCTCGCGAGCAGTACTTC.